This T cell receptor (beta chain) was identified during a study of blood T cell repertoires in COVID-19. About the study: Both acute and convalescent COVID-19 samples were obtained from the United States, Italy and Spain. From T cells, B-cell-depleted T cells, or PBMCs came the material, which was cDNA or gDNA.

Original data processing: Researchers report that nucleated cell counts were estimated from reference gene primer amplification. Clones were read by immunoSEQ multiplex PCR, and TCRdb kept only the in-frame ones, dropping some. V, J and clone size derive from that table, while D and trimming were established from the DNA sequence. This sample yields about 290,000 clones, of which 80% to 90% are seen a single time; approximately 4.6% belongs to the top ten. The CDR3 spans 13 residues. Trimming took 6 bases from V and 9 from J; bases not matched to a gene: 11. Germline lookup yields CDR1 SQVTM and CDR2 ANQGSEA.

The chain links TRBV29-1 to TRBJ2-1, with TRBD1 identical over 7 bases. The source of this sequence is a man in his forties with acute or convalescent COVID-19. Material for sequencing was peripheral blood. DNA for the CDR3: TGCAGCGTCCCCATCACAGGGGTTGGTGAGCAGTTCTTC. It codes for CSVPITGVGEQFF.